Each of the 32 T cell receptor delta chains below was sequenced from the same sample in a study of gamma-delta chains in newborns, infants, children. TCRdb reanalysed the reads via CATT. The sample carries about 3,400 delta-chain clones, 0.25% to 0.3% recorded once. The source material was blood. The source is a child who was a newborn, infant or young child, either healthy, febrile or measles-vaccinated (not recorded which).

This clone was recorded a few times. TCRdb's listed protein matches a much larger clone and diverges from this DNA's translation at residue 3, likely through a read error; the protein shown comes from the DNA. The chain has TRDV2 and TRDJ3; TRDD3 aligns across 11 bases. Germline V gene lookup returns CDR1 GEAIGNYY and CDR2 EKD. There are 20 residues in the CDR3. CDR3 protein: CARDTLRTGGYPWDTRQMFF. For the CDR3, the DNA is TGTGCCCGTGACACCTTGAGAACTGGGGGATATCCCTGGGACACCCGACAGATGTTTTTC.

The chain combines TRDV1 with TRDJ1; tentative D call: TRDD3 (5 bases). Because TCRdb records no J gene, it was assigned here through a match of the DNA to germline. The CDR3 totals 25 residues. V lost 0 bases, J lost 2 bases, and 40 bases lay in between. Germline-derived CDR1 and CDR2 are TSWWSYY and QGS. CDR3 sequence: CALGELHGVIGERRELPRGTDKLIF. In DNA form, the CDR3 reads TGTGCTCTTGGGGAACTCCATGGGGTGATCGGGGAGCGGCGGGAACTCCCCCGGGGTACCGATAAACTCATCTTT.

In this sample, this clone turned up a few times. The mismatch at residue 4 between this DNA's translation and the TCRdb protein of a much larger clone likely reflects a read error; the protein shown is translated from the DNA. The V call is TRDV2, the J call TRDJ2, with TRDD3 matching 13 bases. CDR1 and CDR2 from the germline V gene are GEAIGNYY and EKD. The CDR3 runs to 19 residues. Germline trimming cut 5 bases from V and 0 bases from J; bases unmatched to any gene: 11. The CDR3 bases are TGTGCCTGTGGCCCTACTGGGGGATACGCCCCAGCTTTGACAGCACAACTCTTCTTT. Protein sequence: CACGPTGGYAPALTAQLFF.

A word on this clone: A much bigger clone sits one base away, suggesting this may be a read error. Distinct nucleotide sequences in the sample also encode this CDR3. The chain employs TRDV2 and TRDJ2, with 11 bases that match TRDD3. The CDR3 spans 19 residues. Germline lookup yields CDR1 GEAIGNYY and CDR2 EKD. The CDR3 loop reads CACDTVFGGYAGPTAQLFF. DNA for the CDR3: TGTGCCTGTGACACCGTATTTGGGGGATACGCGGGGCCGACAGCACAACTCTTCTTC.

To note about this clone: The protein given by TCRdb reflects a much larger clone and differs at residue 9 from this DNA's translation, likely from a read error; the protein shown is the DNA's translation. The rearrangement joins TRDV1 to TRDJ1, with TRDD3 identical over 10 bases. CDR1 TSWWSYY and CDR2 QGS come from the germline V gene. This CDR3 comprises 15 residues. The junction had 6 bases not matched to a gene; V was cut back by 5 bases and J by 3 bases. DNA for the CDR3: TGTGCTCTTGGGTTTACTGGGGGATGCCCCGATAAACTCATCTTT. It specifies CALGFTGGCPDKLIF.

As regards this clone: The TCRdb record carries a much larger clone's protein, which differs from this DNA's translation at residue 13; a read error is the likely cause, and the protein listed here is the DNA translation. This chain uses TRDV2 with TRDJ3; 8 bases match TRDD3. The CDR3 sequence is 18 residues long. Looked up from germline, CDR1 is GEAIGNYY and CDR2 is EKD. The CDR3 DNA follows: TGTGCCTGTGACACCGTCTGGGGGAGCTCCTGGGACTCCCGACAGATGTTTTTC. Translating gives CACDTVWGSSWDSRQMFF.

This clone was seen a few times. TCRdb attributes to this sequence the protein of a much larger clone, which differs from the DNA translation at residue 8; a read error is likely, and the protein displayed is translated from the DNA. This CDR3 reads CAASEVGQGDTAQLFF. In nucleotides, the CDR3 is TGTGCAGCAAGCGAGGTCGGGCAGGGGGATACAGCACAACTCTTCTTT. The chain carries TRAV29/DV5 and TRDJ2, with 7 bases that match TRDD3. The CDR3 runs to 16 residues. Per the germline V gene, CDR1 is NSMFDY and CDR2 is ISSIKDK. V gave up 0 bases and J gave up 5 bases; unmatched junction bases: 10.

In this sample, this clone turned up a few times. TCRdb has a much larger clone's protein, which differs at residue 6 from the translation of this DNA, likely because of a read error; what is shown is the protein translated from the DNA. The rearrangement links TRDV2 to TRDJ3; possibly TRDD3 for D (5 bases). V gave up 1 base and J gave up 1 base, with 13 bases separating them. The CDR3 has 18 residues. Germline values: CDR1 GEAIGNYY, CDR2 EKD. As DNA, the CDR3 is TGTGCCTGTGACACGGTGGGGTTAGCGTCCTGGGACACCCGACAGATGTTTTTC. It translates to CACDTVGLASWDTRQMFF.

In its sample, this clone was seen a few times. Only one base separates this from a far larger clonotype, so it likely reflects a read error. Other DNA sequences within the sample encode an identical CDR3. This rearrangement joins TRDV2 to TRDJ3; 9 bases are shared with TRDD3. CDR3 size: 19 residues. Germline assignment: CDR1 GEAIGNYY and CDR2 EKD. The trim removed 2 bases at V and 5 bases at J, leaving 12 bases unmatched. DNA for the CDR3: TGTGCCTGTGACATGGTACTGGGGGACATTTCCCGGGACACCCGACAGATGTTTTTC. It specifies CACDMVLGDISRDTRQMFF.

This clone was observed a handful of times. A far bigger clonotype differs at one base, so this is likely a read error. The same CDR3 can be traced to other DNA sequences in this sample. The rearrangement links TRAV29/DV5 to TRDJ3, with 11 bases aligning to TRDD3. The germline V gene encodes CDR1 NSMFDY and CDR2 ISSIKDK. This CDR3 region has 16 residues. The chain's CDR3 is CAATGGYSWDTRQMFF. DNA for the CDR3: TGTGCGGCAACTGGGGGATACTCCTGGGACACCCGACAGATGTTTTTC.

This clone was counted between two and nine times. A far more abundant clone sits one base away, making this likely a read error. This CDR3 is CACGTVGGSSWDTRQMFF. The DNA of the CDR3 is TGTGCCTGTGGCACCGTGGGGGGAAGCTCCTGGGACACCCGACAGATGTTTTTC. The rearrangement links TRDV2 to TRDJ3; possibly TRDD3 for D (6 bases). Germline values: CDR1 GEAIGNYY, CDR2 EKD. The CDR3 covers 18 residues.

This clone was recorded a few times. TCRdb assigns this DNA the protein of a much larger clone, which departs from its translation at residue 15; this likely reflects a read error, and the protein shown comes from translating the DNA. V and J are TRDV2 and TRDJ2; 8 bases are shared with TRDD3. CDR3 length: 17 amino acids. From germline, CDR1 is GEAIGNYY and CDR2 EKD. This CDR3 is CACVPVNGGSGTAQPFF. The CDR3 nucleotides are TGTGCCTGCGTCCCAGTAAATGGGGGATCAGGGACAGCACAACCCTTCTTT.

With respect to this clone: With only one base between it and a far larger clone, this is likely a read error. The rearrangement links TRDV2 to TRDJ3, with D possibly matching TRDD3 (6 bases). This CDR3 comprises 21 residues. The germline gives CDR1 GEAIGNYY, CDR2 EKD. Trimming stripped 3 bases from V and 0 bases from J, with 23 bases between. CDR3 loop: CACDAAILGGPSSWDTRQMFF. CDR3 coding DNA: TGTGCCTGTGACGCCGCGATCCTTGGGGGCCCCAGCTCCTGGGACACCCGACAGATGTTTTTC.

As concerns this clone: Given a far larger clone just one base away, this is likely a sequencing read error. V usage is TRDV2 and J usage is TRDJ3; D gene uncertain. The CDR3 totals 18 residues. Per germline, CDR1 GEAIGNYY and CDR2 EKD. The CDR3 region is CACDLPRVSSRDTRQMFF. The CDR3 DNA follows: TGTGCCTGTGACCTACCGCGAGTCAGCTCCCGGGACACCCGACAGATGTTTTTC.

By share of the sample, this clone is large. This CDR3 is also generated by other DNA sequences in the sample. The V gene is TRDV2, the J gene TRDJ3, with a tentative D call TRDD3 (6 bases). The CDR3 is 20 residues long. CDR1 and CDR2 (germline): GEAIGNYY, EKD. Trimming removed 1 base from V and 0 bases from J, with 18 bases in between. This CDR3 is CACDTKPLDTSSWDTRQMFF. CDR3 coding DNA: TGTGCCTGTGACACGAAACCCTTGGATACTAGCTCCTGGGACACCCGACAGATGTTTTTC.

This clone was detected only a few times. The likely explanation is a read error, given a far larger clone one base away. This chain links TRDV2 with TRDJ3; 8 nucleotides match TRDD3. Per germline, CDR1 GEAIGNYY and CDR2 EKD. The CDR3 loop spans 21 amino acids. The CDR3 DNA reads as TGTGCCTGTGCATCCCTACTGGGGGCCCGAACCAGCTCCTGGGACACCCGACAGGTGTTTTTC. This encodes CACASLLGARTSSWDTRQVFF.

This clone was recorded a few times. The protein held in TCRdb is that of a much larger clone and does not match this DNA's translation at residue 9, likely because of a read error; the protein shown is translated from the DNA. The chain is built from TRDV2 and TRDJ3; TRDD3 aligns across 7 bases. V lost 2 bases and J lost 5; bases outside the gene matches: 14. Germline loops: CDR1 GEAIGNYY, CDR2 EKD. This CDR3 has 19 amino acids. The chain's CDR3 is CACDMVLGNISRDTRQMFF. The CDR3 coding sequence is TGTGCCTGTGACATGGTACTGGGGAATATTTCCCGGGACACCCGACAGATGTTTTTC.

This clone was picked up a small number of times. One base separates it from a far larger clone, so it is likely a read error. This sample also contains other DNA sequences that code for the same CDR3. As DNA, the CDR3 is TGTGCCTGTGACACGGTCCTGCCCGATCCCTCTTTGGCTTTGACAGCACAACTCTTCTTT. The encoded protein is CACDTVLPDPSLALTAQLFF. The gene calls are TRDV2 and TRDJ2; D gene uncertain. V was clipped by 1 base and J by 0 bases, with 23 bases between them. CDR1 and CDR2 (germline): GEAIGNYY, EKD. The CDR3 loop spans 20 amino acids.

For this clone: The mismatch at residue 12 between this DNA's translation and the TCRdb protein of a much larger clone likely reflects a read error; the protein shown is translated from the DNA. The genes are TRDV2 and TRDJ3; 7 nucleotides agree with TRDD3. The germline V gene has CDR1 GEAIGNYY and CDR2 EKD. The CDR3 has 18 amino acids. The CDR3 DNA follows: TGTGCCTGTGACACCGGGGGATTTAGCTCCTGGGGCACCCGACAGATGTTTTTC. Its protein is CACDTGGFSSWGTRQMFF.

As to this clone: The translation of this DNA and the TCRdb protein of a much larger clone differ at residue 4, probably owing to a read error; the protein shown here is translated from the DNA. The rearrangement links TRDV2 to TRDJ2, with 10 bases matching TRDD3. CDR1 and CDR2 from the germline V gene are GEAIGNYY and EKD. After removal of 5 bases from V and 0 bases from J, the junction contained 11 bases not matched to a gene. This CDR3 region has 18 residues. The CDR3 bases are TGTGCCTGTGTCCCCCTACTGGGGGATTTTTCTTTGACAGCACAACTCTTCTTT. Translation gives CACVPLLGDFSLTAQLFF.

On this clone itself: TCRdb has a much larger clone's protein, which differs at residue 6 from the translation of this DNA, likely because of a read error; what is shown is the protein translated from the DNA. The V gene is TRDV2, the J gene TRDJ1; possibly TRDD3 for D (6 bases). CDR1 is GEAIGNYY and CDR2 is EKD in the germline V gene. V lost 3 bases to trimming and J lost 1 base, with 17 bases between them. CDR3 length: 16 amino acids. In DNA, the CDR3 is TGTGCCTGTGACGTACCGGGGGACCAATCCACCGATAAACTCATCTTT. This translates into CACDVPGDQSTDKLIF.

About this clone itself: TCRdb has a much larger clone's protein, which differs at residue 7 from the translation of this DNA, likely because of a read error; what is shown is the protein translated from the DNA. The gene calls are TRDV2 and TRDJ2; maybe TRDD3 (5 bases). Germline CDR1 and CDR2: GEAIGNYY and EKD. The V and J ends lost 0 bases and 0 bases respectively, with 16 bases between them. The CDR3 runs to 18 residues. The CDR3 loop reads CACDTVPGGLALTAQLFF. The CDR3 nucleotides read TGTGCCTGTGACACCGTACCGGGGGGCCTAGCTTTGACAGCACAACTCTTCTTT.

Turning to this clone: This likely traces to a read error, being one base from a far larger clone. Distinct nucleotide sequences in the sample also encode this CDR3. V and J are TRDV1 and TRDJ1; 12 bases are a match to TRDD3. Germline values: CDR1 TSWWSYY, CDR2 QGS. The CDR3 consists of 16 residues. CDR3 DNA: TGTGCCCTTGGGGAGTACTGGGGGATACACACCGATAAACTCATCTTT. Protein sequence: CALGEYWGIHTDKLIF.

This clone was seen only a few times. One base separates it from a far larger clone, so it is likely a read error. Other DNA sequences in this sample translate to the same CDR3. The rearrangement joins TRDV2 to TRDJ3; 9 positions match TRDD3. This CDR3 comprises 16 residues. Germline assignment: CDR1 GEAIGNYY and CDR2 EKD. CDR3 bases: TGTGCATGTGACTGGGGGAGCTCCTGGGACACCCGACAGATGTTTTTC. Translated: CACDWGSSWDTRQMFF.

This clone was recorded a few times. A read error may be the cause here, since a much bigger clone is one base away. CDR3 DNA sequence: TGTGCCCGTGACACCCTTGATGTACTGGGGGATACTAAGGCCTCCTGGGACACCCGACAGATGTTTTTC. Translating gives CARDTLDVLGDTKASWDTRQMFF. This chain joins TRDV2 and TRDJ3; TRDD3 agrees at 12 bases. Germline assignment: CDR1 GEAIGNYY and CDR2 EKD. The CDR3 runs to 23 residues.

There are a few counts of this clone. The TCRdb record carries a much larger clone's protein, which differs from this DNA's translation at residue 6; a read error is the likely cause, and the protein listed here is the DNA translation. The chain joins TRDV3 to TRDJ3, with D perhaps matching TRDD2 (5 bases). This CDR3 comprises 17 residues. Germline loops: CDR1 TVYSNPD, CDR2 GDNSRS (reference sequence). The CDR3, as DNA: TGCGCCTTCGCTTTGGAGGACCGCTCCTGGGACACCCGACAGATGTTTTTC. This sequence encodes CAFALEDRSWDTRQMFF.

There are a few counts of this clone. A read error is the likely source, as a far larger clone sits one nucleotide away. The rearrangement joins TRDV2 to TRDJ3, with TRDD3 matching 7 bases. The length of the CDR3 is 19 residues. CDR1 is GEAIGNYY and CDR2 is EKD in the germline V gene. This chain's CDR3 is CACDTVLGPSSWDTRQTFF. The CDR3 DNA follows: TGTGCCTGTGACACGGTACTGGGGCCCAGCTCCTGGGACACCCGACAGACGTTTTTC.

Points on this clone: The translation of this DNA and the TCRdb protein of a much larger clone differ at residue 14, probably owing to a read error; the protein shown here is translated from the DNA. The chain has TRDV2 and TRDJ3; 7 nucleotides align to TRDD3. The CDR3 has 16 residues. Germline V lookup: CDR1 GEAIGNYY, CDR2 EKD. CDR3 loop: CACDWGSSWDTRQIFF. Written as DNA, the CDR3 is TGTGCCTGTGACTGGGGGAGCTCCTGGGACACCCGACAGATTTTTTTC.

This clone was seen more than once but under ten times. The TCRdb record carries a much larger clone's protein, which differs from this DNA's translation at residue 9; a read error is the likely cause, and the protein listed here is the DNA translation. CDR3 coding DNA: TGTGCCTGTGACATACTGGGGGATTACCCCTCCTGGGACACCCGACAGATGTTTTTC. Translating gives CACDILGDYPSWDTRQMFF. V and J are TRDV2 and TRDJ3, with 10 bases aligning to TRDD3. The CDR3 is 19 amino acids. V gave up 2 bases and J gave up 0 bases; unmatched junction bases: 6. Germline-derived CDR1 and CDR2 are GEAIGNYY and EKD.

This clone was observed a handful of times. A far larger clone is one base from this, pointing to a likely read error. Other DNA sequences of this sample code for an identical CDR3. V is TRDV2 and J is TRDJ3, with TRDD3 as a possible D gene (5 bases). Germline V gene sequence: CDR1 GEAIGNYY, CDR2 EKD. This CDR3 contains 18 residues. For the CDR3, the DNA is TGTGCCTGCGACACTTGGGGACCTAGCTCCTGGGACACCCGACAGATGTTTTTC. This sequence encodes CACDTWGPSSWDTRQMFF.

In its sample, this clone ranks as large. Other nucleotide sequences in the sample specify the same CDR3. The J gene is TRDJ1, the V gene TRDV2; perhaps TRDD3 as D (6 bases). The CDR3 sequence is 15 residues long. V was clipped by 1 base and J by 0 bases, with 11 bases between them. The germline V gene has CDR1 GEAIGNYY and CDR2 EKD. The CDR3 DNA sequence: TGTGCCTGTGACACGGGGATTCGGTACACCGATAAACTCATCTTT. Translated: CACDTGIRYTDKLIF.

A remark on this clone: TCRdb attributes to this sequence the protein of a much larger clone, which differs from the DNA translation at residue 12; a read error is likely, and the protein displayed is translated from the DNA. This chain uses TRDV2 with TRDJ3; 11 bases agree with TRDD3. The CDR3 is made up of 18 amino acids. Germline V gene lookup returns CDR1 GEAIGNYY and CDR2 EKD. CDR3: CACDNVGGYAWGTRQMFF. The CDR3, as DNA: TGTGCCTGTGACAACGTTGGGGGATACGCCTGGGGCACCCGACAGATGTTTTTC.